This T cell receptor (beta chain) was found in a study of Graves' ophthalmopathy and Graves' hyperthyroidism. RNA transcripts provided the template for amplifying TCR beta CDR3 regions. After a first-round RT-PCR with HTBI primers, a second-round multiplex PCR was run. TCRdb independently ran MiXCR on the multiplex PCR reads; one entry per CDR3 protein. The sample records some 150,000 distinct CDR3 sequences, roughly two fifths being singletons. The CDR3 contains 16 residues. Trimming took 2 bases from V and 2 from J, leaving 16 bases between them. CDR1 and CDR2 from the germline V gene are SGHAT and FQNNGV.

The chain is built from TRBV11-2 and TRBJ2-7, with D possibly matching TRBD2 (5 bases). Input material: peripheral blood. The sequence was collected from a man younger than 40 with Graves' ophthalmopathy. The DNA for the CDR3 is TGTGCCAGCAGCTTACCACCGGGAAAGAAACCCTACGAGCAGTACTTC. This encodes CASSLPPGKKPYEQYF.